A selection of T cell receptor beta chains follows, all from one sample in a study of CD8+CD57+ T cells in acquired aplastic anemia. TCRdb re-analysed the reads in MiXCR, keeping a single row per CDR3 protein. Among approximately 380,000 distinct CDR3 sequences listed, roughly 68% were seen once. Sequences were obtained from sorted CD4+, CD8+, or CD8+CD57+ T cells (not recorded which) from PBMCs. These receptors were collected from a human donor in good health, serving as a control. The CDR3 runs from the conserved cysteine through the conserved F or W. A D gene is named only where the DNA matches it firmly. Clone size is not always given. Where it is, it says once, few, many or a class for expanded clones.

v_gene	abundance	d_gene	len	j_gene	CDR3aa	CDR3nt
TRBV29-1	few	NA	13	TRBJ1-2	CSVEPPLHLGYTF	TGCAGCGTTGAACCTCCATTACACCTTGGCTACACCTTC
TRBV7-9	NA	TRBD2	14	TRBJ2-7	CASLAGILHYEQYF	TGTGCCAGCCTAGCGGGGATACTACACTACGAGCAGTACTTC
TRBV24-1	NA	TRBD1	15	TRBJ2-3	CASSDWTGYTDTQYF	TGTGCCAGCAGTGATTGGACAGGGTACACAGATACGCAGTATTTT
TRBV19	many	NA	10	TRBJ1-1	CASGTFEAFF	TGTGCCAGCGGGACGTTTGAAGCTTTCTTT
TRBV3-1	many	NA	14	TRBJ1-2	CASSQDQMVRGYTF	TGTGCCAGCAGCCAAGATCAAATGGTCAGGGGCTACACCTTC
TRBV11-2	many	NA	15	TRBJ2-3	CASSLGRVSTDTQYF	TGTGCCAGCAGCTTAGGGCGGGTTAGCACAGATACGCAGTATTTT
TRBV7-3	once	NA	14	TRBJ1-5	CASSFGERGITPPF	TGTGCCAGCAGCTTTGGTGAGAGAGGAATCACCCCTCCATTT
TRBV10-1	NA	TRBD1	13	TRBJ1-4	CASSYTGDEKLFF	TGCGCCAGCAGTTACACAGGGGATGAAAAACTGTTTTTT
TRBV10-3	NA	TRBD2	13	TRBJ2-5	CAIMASGRETQYF	TGTGCCATCATGGCTAGCGGGAGAGAGACCCAGTACTTC
TRBV9	many	TRBD1	15	TRBJ1-1	CASSQTGEPNTEAFF	TGTGCCAGCAGCCAGACAGGGGAGCCGAACACTGAAGCTTTCTTT
TRBV7-2	once	NA	14	TRBJ2-3	CASSYGPGTDTQYF	TGTGCCAGCAGCTACGGGCCAGGCACAGATACGCAGTATTTT
TRBV30	few	NA	14	TRBJ1-2	CAWSGEGNHYGYTF	TGTGCCTGGAGTGGGGAGGGGAACCACTATGGCTACACCTTC
TRBV7-9	once	NA	12	TRBJ2-5	CASSLDREGEYF	TGTGCCAGCAGCTTAGACCGAGAGGGCGAGTACTTC
TRBV6-1	NA	NA	12	TRBJ1-1	CASKVLATEAFF	TGTGCCAGCAAAGTCCTAGCCACTGAAGCTTTCTTT
TRBV20-1	once	NA	14	TRBJ1-6	CSAREEQGISPLHF	TGCAGTGCTAGAGAGGAACAGGGAATTTCACCCCTCCACTTT
TRBV2	many	NA	14	TRBJ1-3	CASSHRVSGNTIYF	TGTGCCAGCAGTCACAGGGTCTCTGGAAACACCATATATTTT
TRBV4-1	few	NA	18	TRBJ2-3	CASSQSATPSGGTDTQYF	TGCGCCAGCAGCCAAAGTGCCACACCTTCCGGGGGAACAGATACGCAGTATTTT
TRBV4-1	NA	NA	17	TRBJ2-7	CASSRQYGGRRSYEQYF	TGCGCCAGCAGCCGACAATATGGGGGACGAAGGTCCTACGAGCAGTACTTC
TRBV9	NA	NA	16	TRBJ1-3	CASSVASGGDGTPIYF	TGTGCCAGCAGCGTAGCTAGTGGGGGGGATGGAACGCCCATATATTTT
TRBV19	NA	NA	15	TRBJ1-3	CASSADSGDGNTIYF	TGTGCCAGTAGTGCGGACTCGGGGGACGGAAACACCATATATTTT
TRBV19	many	NA	15	TRBJ1-3	CASSSGTAGGNTIYF	TGTGCCAGTAGTTCCGGGACCGCGGGGGGAAACACCATATATTTT
TRBV9	NA	TRBD1	16	TRBJ1-6	CASSVDRGNEQSPLHF	TGTGCCAGCAGCGTAGACAGGGGAAATGAGCAGTCACCCCTCCACTTT
TRBV19	NA	NA	17	TRBJ2-7	CASSATGGRSNQPQHYF	TGTGCCAGTAGTGCAACAGGCGGCAGAAGCAATCAGCCCCAGCATTACTTC
TRBV7-2	many	NA	15	TRBJ2-2	CASSSNGGQSGELFF	TGTGCCAGCAGCTCAAACGGGGGGCAGTCCGGGGAGCTGTTTTTT
TRBV9	many	TRBD1	15	TRBJ1-2	CASSVGQGAHYGYTF	TGTGCCAGCAGCGTAGGGCAGGGGGCTCACTATGGCTACACCTTC
TRBV7-9	few	TRBD2	16	TRBJ2-3	CASSPGLAGGTDTQYF	TGTGCCAGCAGCCCCGGACTAGCGGGGGGGACGGATACGCAGTATTTT
TRBV18	many	TRBD1	14	TRBJ2-1	CASSTGQNANEQFF	TGTGCCAGCTCAACGGGACAGAATGCCAATGAGCAGTTCTTC
TRBV10-3	NA	NA	14	TRBJ2-7	CAISEGDGSYEQYF	TGTGCCATCAGTGAGGGGGACGGTTCCTACGAGCAGTACTTC
TRBV19	NA	NA	13	TRBJ1-1	CASMPGLYTEAFF	TGTGCCAGTATGCCGGGGTTATACACTGAAGCTTTCTTT
TRBV29-1	few	NA	11	TRBJ2-6	CSASRAYVLTF	TGCAGTGCTAGCAGGGCCTACGTCCTGACTTTC
TRBV9	NA	NA	17	TRBJ2-6	CASTPRASKSGANVLTF	TGTGCCAGCACCCCCCGCGCTTCCAAATCTGGGGCCAACGTCCTGACTTTC
TRBV20-1	NA	NA	15	TRBJ1-2	CSAQQGDRRFDGYTF	TGCAGTGCTCAGCAAGGAGATCGGCGCTTCGATGGCTACACCTTC
TRBV12-3/TRBV12-4	many	NA	14	TRBJ1-1	CASRSPRPNTEAFF	TGTGCCAGCAGATCCCCCAGGCCTAACACTGAAGCTTTCTTT
TRBV29-1	NA	NA	10	TRBJ1-2	CSVGGYGYTF	TGCAGCGTTGGCGGTTATGGCTACACCTTC
TRBV7-7	NA	TRBD2	14	TRBJ2-5	CASSLGGAGGQETF	TGTGCTAGCAGCTTAGGGGGAGCGGGGGGACAAGAGACCTTC
TRBV20-1	NA	TRBD2	13	TRBJ2-5	CSARGGGWATQYF	TGCAGTGCTAGAGGGGGGGGGTGGGCGACCCAGTACTTC
TRBV2	NA	NA	16	TRBJ2-1	CASSGFPPLRDNEQFF	TGTGCCAGCAGTGGATTCCCGCCCTTAAGGGACAATGAGCAGTTCTTC
TRBV5-1	many	NA	15	TRBJ1-1	CASSLAAGEITEAFF	TGCGCCAGCAGCTTGGCCGCAGGGGAGATCACTGAAGCTTTCTTT
TRBV4-3	NA	NA	14	TRBJ1-3	CASSVPRGGNTIYF	TGCGCCAGCAGTGTACCCAGGGGTGGAAACACCATATATTTT
TRBV7-4	NA	TRBD1	14	TRBJ2-1	CASRGGTGYNYGYF	TGTGCCAGCAGAGGAGGGACAGGCTACAACTATGGCTACTTC
TRBV7-9	NA	TRBD1	16	TRBJ2-1	CASNLMPGQGGNEQFF	TGTGCCAGCAACCTAATGCCGGGACAGGGGGGTAATGAGCAGTTCTTC
TRBV2	NA	NA	12	TRBJ1-2	CASSAEGYGYTF	TGTGCCAGCAGTGCGGAGGGCTATGGCTACACCTTC
TRBV6-5	many	NA	14	TRBJ1-3	CASSLQRAGNTIYF	TGTGCCAGCAGTTTACAGAGGGCCGGAAACACCATATATTTT
TRBV7-9	NA	NA	13	TRBJ1-5	CASSLEGDQPEHF	TGTGCCAGCAGCTTGGAGGGGGATCAGCCCGAGCATTTT
TRBV12-3/TRBV12-4	NA	TRBD1	14	TRBJ1-5	CARGHRGRNQPQHF	TGTGCCAGGGGCCACAGGGGGCGGAATCAGCCCCAGCATTTT
TRBV7-2	NA	TRBD2	13	TRBJ2-4	CASRTSGGTIQYF	TGTGCCAGCAGAACTAGCGGGGGGACCATTCAGTACTTC
TRBV2	few	TRBD2	16	TRBJ2-5	CASRGGGLAGSETQYF	TGTGCCAGCAGGGGAGGGGGGCTAGCGGGCTCAGAGACCCAGTACTTC
TRBV4-3	many	NA	15	TRBJ2-7	CASSQVGLPDYEQYF	TGCGCCAGCAGCCAGGTTGGCCTACCGGACTACGAGCAGTACTTC
TRBV2	many	TRBD1	15	TRBJ2-7	CASRGQGDPSYEQYF	TGTGCCAGCAGGGGACAGGGGGACCCATCCTACGAGCAGTACTTC
TRBV9	many	NA	13	TRBJ1-2	CASSAGTLGGYTF	TGTGCCAGCAGCGCGGGGACATTGGGTGGCTACACCTTC
TRBV16	NA	TRBD1	17	TRBJ1-4	CASSPNPIGTGVEKLFF	TGTGCCAGCAGCCCGAATCCAATAGGGACAGGCGTTGAAAAACTGTTTTTT
TRBV7-6	NA	TRBD1	15	TRBJ2-5	CASSLQGAVVETQYF	TGCGCCAGCAGCTTGCAGGGGGCGGTCGTTGAGACCCAGTACTTC
TRBV6-2/TRBV6-3	many	TRBD2	17	TRBJ2-7	CASSIMRGDGRPYEQYF	TGTGCCAGCTCCATTATGCGGGGGGACGGCAGACCCTACGAGCAGTACTTC
TRBV15	NA	TRBD1	17	TRBJ1-3	CATSPQGGGSSGNTIYF	TGTGCCACCAGCCCTCAGGGGGGGGGAAGCTCTGGAAACACCATATATTTT
TRBV15	few	NA	14	TRBJ1-6	CATSRDGGDSPLHF	TGTGCCACCAGCAGAGATGGGGGCGATTCACCCCTCCACTTT
TRBV2	once	NA	15	TRBJ2-2	CASHLLGPDQGQLFF	TGTGCCAGCCACTTACTAGGGCCCGATCAGGGCCAGCTGTTTTTT
TRBV9	NA	TRBD2	15	TRBJ2-5	CASSQGRLAGSFTYF	TGTGCCAGCAGCCAAGGTAGACTAGCGGGGAGTTTCACCTACTTC
TRBV7-3	NA	TRBD1	17	TRBJ2-6	CASSTETGGTGANVLTF	TGTGCCAGCAGCACCGAGACAGGGGGCACTGGGGCCAACGTCCTGACTTTC